This TCR beta chain was identified in a study of T cells in Graves' hyperthyroidism and ophthalmopathy. The authors took PBMCs from about 9.5 ml fresh peripheral blood. The CDR3 covers 18 residues. The V gene's germline CDR1 is MNHNS and CDR2 SASEGT. Trimming pared 5 bases from V and 0 bases from J, leaving 22 bases between. Study-level results: Appearing also in blood were most of the thyroid clonotypes expanded above 0.001. Researchers report that a 13 V-J model separated ophthalmopathy from stable hyperthyroidism.

Amplified regions were TCR beta CDR3 sequences from RNA transcripts. HTBI primers were employed in a first-round RT-PCR of the TCR CDR3. TCRdb reprocessed the multiplex PCR reads with MiXCR, giving one entry per CDR3 protein. This sample has about 480,000 distinct CDR3 sequences, with 22% found just once. As for this clonotype: What it recognizes is unknown.

The chain uses TRBV6-1 and TRBJ1-2; D is undetermined. This TCR was recovered from a woman aged 70-85 years with Graves' ophthalmopathy. Material: blood. The chain's CDR3 is CASSSDLFPAPANYGYTF. The CDR3 region has the DNA TGTGCCAGCAGTTCCGATCTCTTTCCGGCCCCAGCTAACTATGGCTACACCTTC.